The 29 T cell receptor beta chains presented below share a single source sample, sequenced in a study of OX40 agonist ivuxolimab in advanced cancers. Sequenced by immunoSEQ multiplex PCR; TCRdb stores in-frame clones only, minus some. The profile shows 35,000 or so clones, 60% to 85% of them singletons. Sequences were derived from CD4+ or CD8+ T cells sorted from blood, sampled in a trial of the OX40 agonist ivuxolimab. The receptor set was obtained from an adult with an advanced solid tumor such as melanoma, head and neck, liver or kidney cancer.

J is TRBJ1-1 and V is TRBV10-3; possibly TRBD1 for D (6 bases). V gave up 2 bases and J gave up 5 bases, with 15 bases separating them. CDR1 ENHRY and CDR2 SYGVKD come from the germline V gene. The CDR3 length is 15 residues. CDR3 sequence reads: CAISEVAGASTEAFF. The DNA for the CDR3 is TGTGCCATCAGTGAGGTTGCGGGGGCTTCGACTGAAGCTTTCTTT.

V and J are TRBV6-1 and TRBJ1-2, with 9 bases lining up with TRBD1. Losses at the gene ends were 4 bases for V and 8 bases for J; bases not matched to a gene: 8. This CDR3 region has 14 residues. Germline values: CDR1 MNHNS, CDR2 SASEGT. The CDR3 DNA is TGTGCCAGCAGTGGTCGGACAGGGGTAACGGGCTACACCTTC. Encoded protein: CASSGRTGVTGYTF.

The CDR3 region has the DNA TGTGCCAGCAGCCTAGGGGGACTAGCGGGGAATGAGCAGTTCTTC. Its translation is CASSLGGLAGNEQFF. The V and J genes are TRBV9 and TRBJ2-1; 13 bases are shared with TRBD2. The V segment lost 4 bases and the J segment 7 bases; nucleotides outside the gene matches: 5. The CDR3 is made up of 15 amino acids. Germline V lookup: CDR1 SGDLS, CDR2 YYNGEE.

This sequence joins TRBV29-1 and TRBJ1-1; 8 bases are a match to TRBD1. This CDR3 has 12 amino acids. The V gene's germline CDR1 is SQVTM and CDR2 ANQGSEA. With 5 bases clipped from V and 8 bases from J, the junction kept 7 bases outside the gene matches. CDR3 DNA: TGCAGCGTTCGGACAGGGATTGAAGAAGCTTTCTTT. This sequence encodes CSVRTGIEEAFF.

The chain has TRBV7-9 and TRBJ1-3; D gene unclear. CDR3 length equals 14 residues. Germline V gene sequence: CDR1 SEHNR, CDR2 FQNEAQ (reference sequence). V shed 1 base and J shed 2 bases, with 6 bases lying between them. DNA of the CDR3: TGTGCCAGCAGCTTAGTAACAGCTGGAAACACCATATATTTT. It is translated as CASSLVTAGNTIYF. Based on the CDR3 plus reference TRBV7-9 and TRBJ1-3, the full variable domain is DTGVSQNPRHKITKRGQNVTFRCDPISEHNRLYWYRQTLGQGPEFLTYFQNEAQLEKSRLLSDRFSAERPKGSFSTLEIQRTEQGDSAMYLCASSLVTAGNTIYFGEGSWLTVV.

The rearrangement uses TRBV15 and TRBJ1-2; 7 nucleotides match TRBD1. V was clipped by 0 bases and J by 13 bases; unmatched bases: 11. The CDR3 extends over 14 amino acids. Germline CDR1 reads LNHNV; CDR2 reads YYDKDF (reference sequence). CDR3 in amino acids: CATSREAHRGIVTF. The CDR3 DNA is TGTGCCACCAGCAGAGAGGCCCACAGGGGAATTGTCACCTTC.

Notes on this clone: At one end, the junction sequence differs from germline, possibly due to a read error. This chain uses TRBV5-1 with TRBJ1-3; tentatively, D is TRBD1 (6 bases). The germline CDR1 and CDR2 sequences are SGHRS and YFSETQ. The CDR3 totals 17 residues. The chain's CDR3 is CASSPNQQGTLGNTTYF. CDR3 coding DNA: TGCGCCAGCAGCCCTAACCAACAGGGAACGCTTGGAAACACCACATATTTT. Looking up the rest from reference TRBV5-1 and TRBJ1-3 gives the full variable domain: KAGVTQTPRYLIKTRGQQVTLSCSPISGHRSVSWYQQTPGQGLQFLFEYFSETQRNKGNFPGRFSGRQFSNSRSEMNVSTLELGDSALYLCASSPNQQGTLGNTTYFGEGSWLTVV.

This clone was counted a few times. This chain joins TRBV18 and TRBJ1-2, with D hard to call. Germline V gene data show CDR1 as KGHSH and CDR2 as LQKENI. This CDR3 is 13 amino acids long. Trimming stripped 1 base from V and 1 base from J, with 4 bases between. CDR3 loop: CASSPQGNYGYTF. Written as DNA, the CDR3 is TGTGCCAGCTCACCACAGGGTAACTATGGCTACACCTTC.

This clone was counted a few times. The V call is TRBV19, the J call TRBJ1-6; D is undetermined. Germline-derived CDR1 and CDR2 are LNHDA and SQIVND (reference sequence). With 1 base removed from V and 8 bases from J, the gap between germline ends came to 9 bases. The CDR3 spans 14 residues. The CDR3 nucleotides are TGTGCCAGTAGTATAGGAGGGAGCGATTCACCCCTCCACTTT. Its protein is CASSIGGSDSPLHF.

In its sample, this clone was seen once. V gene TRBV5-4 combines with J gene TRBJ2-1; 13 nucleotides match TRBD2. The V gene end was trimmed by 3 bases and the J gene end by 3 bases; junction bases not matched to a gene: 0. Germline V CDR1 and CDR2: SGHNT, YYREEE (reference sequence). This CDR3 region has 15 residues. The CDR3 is CASSWTSGGYNEQFF. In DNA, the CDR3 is TGTGCCAGCAGCTGGACTAGCGGGGGCTACAATGAGCAGTTCTTC.

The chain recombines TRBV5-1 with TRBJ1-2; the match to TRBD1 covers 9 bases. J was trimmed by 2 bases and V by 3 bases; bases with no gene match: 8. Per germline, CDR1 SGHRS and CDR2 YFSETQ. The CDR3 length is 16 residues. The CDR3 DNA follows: TGCGCCAGCAGCTCTACCGGGACAGGGAGGAACTATGGCTACACCTTC. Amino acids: CASSSTGTGRNYGYTF. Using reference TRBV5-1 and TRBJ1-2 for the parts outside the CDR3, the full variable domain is KAGVTQTPRYLIKTRGQQVTLSCSPISGHRSVSWYQQTPGQGLQFLFEYFSETQRNKGNFPGRFSGRQFSNSRSEMNVSTLELGDSALYLCASSSTGTGRNYGYTFGSGTRLTVV.

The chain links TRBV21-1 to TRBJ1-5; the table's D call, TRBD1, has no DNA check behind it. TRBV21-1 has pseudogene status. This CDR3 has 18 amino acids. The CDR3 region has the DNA TGTGCCAGCAGCTCACCGGGACAGGGGGCCGTTTGCAATCAGCCCCAGCATTTT. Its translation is CASSSPGQGAVCNQPQHF.

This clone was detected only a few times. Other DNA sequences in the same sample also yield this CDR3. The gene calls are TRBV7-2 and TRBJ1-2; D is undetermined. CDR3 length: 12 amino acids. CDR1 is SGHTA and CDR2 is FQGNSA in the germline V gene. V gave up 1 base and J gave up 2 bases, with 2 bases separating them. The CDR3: CASSLGNYGYTF. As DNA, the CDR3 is TGTGCCAGCAGCTTAGGCAACTATGGCTACACCTTC.

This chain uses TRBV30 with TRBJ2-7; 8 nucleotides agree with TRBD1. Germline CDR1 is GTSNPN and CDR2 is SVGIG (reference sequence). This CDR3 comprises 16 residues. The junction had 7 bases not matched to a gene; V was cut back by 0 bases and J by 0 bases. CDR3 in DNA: TGTGCCTGGAGTGTAGCAGGGGGCTTAAGCTCCTACGAGCAGTACTTC. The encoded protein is CAWSVAGGLSSYEQYF. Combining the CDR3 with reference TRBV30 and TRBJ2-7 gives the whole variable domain SQTIHQWPATLVQPVGSPLSLECTVEGTSNPNLYWYRQAAGRGLQLLFYSVGIGQISSEVPQNLSASRPQDRQFILSSKKLLLSDSGFYLCAWSVAGGLSSYEQYFGPGTRLTVT.

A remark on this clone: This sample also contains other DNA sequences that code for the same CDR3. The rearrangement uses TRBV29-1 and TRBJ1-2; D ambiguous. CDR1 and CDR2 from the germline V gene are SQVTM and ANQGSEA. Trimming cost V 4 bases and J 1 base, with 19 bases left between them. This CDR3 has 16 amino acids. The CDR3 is CSVVISRGSGNYGYTF. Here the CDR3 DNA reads TGCAGCGTTGTTATATCTCGGGGTTCGGGTAACTATGGCTACACCTTC.

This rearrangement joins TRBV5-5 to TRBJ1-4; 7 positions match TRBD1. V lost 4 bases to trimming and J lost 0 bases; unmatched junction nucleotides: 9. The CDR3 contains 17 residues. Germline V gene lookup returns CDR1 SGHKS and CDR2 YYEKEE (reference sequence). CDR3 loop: CASSLTGTVATNEKLFF. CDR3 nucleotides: TGTGCCAGCAGCCTTACCGGGACAGTTGCAACTAATGAAAAACTGTTTTTT.

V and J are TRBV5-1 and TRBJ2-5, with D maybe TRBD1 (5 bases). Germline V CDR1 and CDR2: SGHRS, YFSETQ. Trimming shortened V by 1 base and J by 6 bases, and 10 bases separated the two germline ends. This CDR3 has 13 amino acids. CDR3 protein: CASSLIPGQTQYF. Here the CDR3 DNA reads TGCGCCAGCAGCTTGATCCCAGGGCAGACCCAGTACTTC.

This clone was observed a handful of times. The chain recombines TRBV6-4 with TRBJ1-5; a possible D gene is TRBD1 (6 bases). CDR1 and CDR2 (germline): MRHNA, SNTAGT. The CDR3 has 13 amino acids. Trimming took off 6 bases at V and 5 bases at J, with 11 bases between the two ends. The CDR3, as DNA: TGTGCCAGCAGCCTTAACAGGGATCAGCCCCAGCATTTT. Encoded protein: CASSLNRDQPQHF.

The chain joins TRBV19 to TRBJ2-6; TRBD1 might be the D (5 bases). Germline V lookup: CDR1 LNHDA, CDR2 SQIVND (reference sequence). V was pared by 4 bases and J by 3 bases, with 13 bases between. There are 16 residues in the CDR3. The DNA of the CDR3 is TGTGCCAGTAGTACCAGGGTCGTCAGTGGGGCCAACGTCCTGACTTTC. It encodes CASSTRVVSGANVLTF.

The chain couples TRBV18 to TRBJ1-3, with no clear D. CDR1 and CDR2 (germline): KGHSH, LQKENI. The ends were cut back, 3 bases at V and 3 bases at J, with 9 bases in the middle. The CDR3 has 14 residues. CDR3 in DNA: TGTGCCAGCTCACCCGGCGGGGTTGGAAACACCATATATTTT. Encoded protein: CASSPGGVGNTIYF.

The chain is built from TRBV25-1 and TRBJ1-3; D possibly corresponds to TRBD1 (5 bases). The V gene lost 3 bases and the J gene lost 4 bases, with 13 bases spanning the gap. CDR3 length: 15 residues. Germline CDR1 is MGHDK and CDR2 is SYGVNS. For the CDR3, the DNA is TGTGCCAGCAGTGACAGGGAGGCGCGAGGAAACACCATATATTTT. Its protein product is CASSDREARGNTIYF.

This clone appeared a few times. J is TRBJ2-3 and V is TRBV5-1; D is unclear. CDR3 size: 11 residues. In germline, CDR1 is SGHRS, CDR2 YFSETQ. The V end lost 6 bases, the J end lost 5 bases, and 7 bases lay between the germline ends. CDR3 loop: CASTSGDTQYF. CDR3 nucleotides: TGCGCCAGCACCTCGGGAGATACGCAGTATTTT.

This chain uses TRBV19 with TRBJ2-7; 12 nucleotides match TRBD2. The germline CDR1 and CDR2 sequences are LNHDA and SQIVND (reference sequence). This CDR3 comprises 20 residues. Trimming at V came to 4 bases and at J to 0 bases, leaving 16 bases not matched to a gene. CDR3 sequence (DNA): TGTGCCAGTAGTAGCCCCTTTCGGACTAGCGGGGACAAGAGCTCCTACGAGCAGTACGTC. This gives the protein CASSSPFRTSGDKSSYEQYV.

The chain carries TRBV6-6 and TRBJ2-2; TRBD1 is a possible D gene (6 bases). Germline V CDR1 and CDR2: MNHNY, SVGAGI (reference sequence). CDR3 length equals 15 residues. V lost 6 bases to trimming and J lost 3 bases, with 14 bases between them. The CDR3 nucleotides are TGTGCCAGCAGCCCACTAAGGACAGACACCGGGGAGCTGTTTTTT. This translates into CASSPLRTDTGELFF.

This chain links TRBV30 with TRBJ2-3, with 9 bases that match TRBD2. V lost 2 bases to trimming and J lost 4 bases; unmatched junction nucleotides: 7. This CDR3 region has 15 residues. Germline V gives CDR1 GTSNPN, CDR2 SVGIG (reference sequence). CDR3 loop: CAWSPLAGVADTQYF. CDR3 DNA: TGTGCCTGGAGTCCCTTAGCGGGGGTCGCAGATACGCAGTATTTT.

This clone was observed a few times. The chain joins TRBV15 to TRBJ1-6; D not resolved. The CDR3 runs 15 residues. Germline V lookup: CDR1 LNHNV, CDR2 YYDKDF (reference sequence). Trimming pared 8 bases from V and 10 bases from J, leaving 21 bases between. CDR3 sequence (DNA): TGTGCCACCCACTTCGAGGGCGAAAGTGCCTCACCCCTCCACTTT. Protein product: CATHFEGESASPLHF. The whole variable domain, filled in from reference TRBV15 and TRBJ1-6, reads DAMVIQNPRYQVTQFGKPVTLSCSQTLNHNVMYWYQQKSSQAPKLLFHYYDKDFNNEADTPDNFQSRRPNTSFCFLDIRSPGLGDTAMYLCATHFEGESASPLHFGNGTRLTVT.

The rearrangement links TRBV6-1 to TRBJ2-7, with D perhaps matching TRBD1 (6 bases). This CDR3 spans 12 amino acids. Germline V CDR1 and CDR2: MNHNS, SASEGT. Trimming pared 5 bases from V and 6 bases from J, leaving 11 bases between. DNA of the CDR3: TGTGCCAGCAGTTCAGGGGCAGGCGAGCAGTACGTC. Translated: CASSSGAGEQYV.

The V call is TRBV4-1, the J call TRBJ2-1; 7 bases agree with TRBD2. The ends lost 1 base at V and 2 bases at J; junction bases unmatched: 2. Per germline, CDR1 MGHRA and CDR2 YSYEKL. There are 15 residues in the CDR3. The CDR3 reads CASSQGAGAYNEQFF. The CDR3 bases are TGCGCCAGCAGCCAAGGGGCGGGGGCCTACAATGAGCAGTTCTTC.

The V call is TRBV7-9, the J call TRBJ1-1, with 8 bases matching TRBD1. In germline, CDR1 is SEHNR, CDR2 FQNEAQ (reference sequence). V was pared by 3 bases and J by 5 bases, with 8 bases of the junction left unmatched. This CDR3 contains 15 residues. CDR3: CASSFRVQGGTEAFF. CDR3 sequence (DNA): TGTGCCAGCAGCTTTAGGGTACAGGGGGGGACTGAAGCTTTCTTT.